The 13 T cell receptor beta chains given below trace back to one sample, sequenced in a study of blood T cell repertoires in COVID-19. Data came from immunoSEQ multiplex PCR; TCRdb stores just in-frame clones and leaves some out. The data show approximately 170,000 clones, about 80% seen once. The sequencing sample was made of peripheral blood. Every receptor here comes from a human donor with acute or convalescent COVID-19. The donor label of this sample is uncertain.

The V and J genes are TRBV7-5 and TRBJ1-2. TRBV7-5 is given as a pseudogene. CDR3 length: 12 residues. Here the CDR3 DNA reads TGTGCCAGAAGCTTACTAGCCAATGGCTACACCTTC. This gives the protein CARSLLANGYTF.

This clone was recorded only once. The V call is TRBV11-2, the J call TRBJ1-4, with TRBD1 matching 8 bases. The CDR3 is made up of 13 amino acids. Germline CDR1 and CDR2: SGHAT and FQNNGV. J lost 11 bases, V lost 3 bases, and 5 bases had no gene match. The CDR3 sequence is CASSFADREKLFF. The CDR3 nucleotides read TGTGCCAGCAGCTTCGCGGACAGGGAGAAACTGTTTTTT.

The chain employs TRBV9 and TRBJ1-6, with TRBD1 as a possible D gene (6 bases). In germline, CDR1 is SGDLS, CDR2 YYNGEE. The V end lost 5 bases, the J end lost 4 bases, and 13 bases lay between the germline ends. The CDR3 covers 15 residues. CDR3 DNA: TGTGCCAGCAGTTACAGGGAAAGATATAATTCACCCCTCCACTTT. Translation: CASSYRERYNSPLHF.

This chain uses TRBV7-8 with TRBJ1-4; perhaps TRBD1 as D (5 bases). This CDR3 spans 16 amino acids. Germline-derived CDR1 and CDR2 are SGHVS and FQNEAQ. The ends were cut back, 5 bases at V and 8 bases at J, with 21 bases in the middle. The CDR3 DNA follows: TGTGCCAGCAGCCCCTTAGGGACTAGCGATGGAGAAAAACTGTTTTTT. Translated, it gives CASSPLGTSDGEKLFF.

The chain uses TRBV5-1 and TRBJ1-2, with 8 bases aligning to TRBD1. Trimming took 1 base from V and 0 from J; bases not matched to a gene: 2. From germline, CDR1 is SGHRS and CDR2 YFSETQ. CDR3 length: 15 amino acids. The CDR3 region is CASSLTQGANYGYTF. For the CDR3, the DNA is TGCGCCAGCAGCTTGACACAGGGGGCTAACTATGGCTACACCTTC.

CDR3 in amino acids: CASSSERGQQFF. DNA of the CDR3: TGTGCCAGCAGCTCCGAGCGGGGACAGCAGTTCTTC. This chain uses TRBV7-9 with TRBJ2-1; 7 bases line up with TRBD2. CDR3 length: 12 residues. Germline CDR1 is SEHNR and CDR2 is FQNEAQ (reference sequence). The junction had 5 bases not matched to a gene; V was cut back by 4 bases and J by 11 bases.

The CDR3 bases are TGCAGCGTAAGGTCGGGGACAGAAAATTCACCCCTCCACTTT. Protein sequence: CSVRSGTENSPLHF. The V and J genes are TRBV29-1 and TRBJ1-6, with 7 bases matching TRBD1. CDR1 and CDR2 (germline): SQVTM, ANQGSEA. The CDR3 consists of 14 residues. V dropped 6 bases and J dropped 7; count of bases not matched to a gene: 9.

This clone was detected once. The chain has TRBV30 and TRBJ1-3, with D tentatively TRBD1 (5 bases). V lost 3 bases and J 4 bases, leaving 13 bases between the germline ends. The CDR3 has 14 residues. The germline gives CDR1 GTSNPN, CDR2 SVGIG (reference sequence). The CDR3 sequence: CAWSPGGSGNTIYF. CDR3 in DNA: TGTGCCTGGAGCCCGGGGGGGTCAGGAAACACCATATATTTT.

The chain employs TRBV5-1 and TRBJ1-3, with D perhaps TRBD1 (5 bases). The germline V gene encodes CDR1 SGHRS and CDR2 YFSETQ. This CDR3 contains 16 residues. Deletions cut 4 bases from V and 4 bases from J, with 18 bases between. Written as DNA, the CDR3 is TGCGCCAGCAGCCCAGGGAAGTCTCTCTTCGGAAACACCATATATTTT. Translating it yields CASSPGKSLFGNTIYF.

V is TRBV11-2 and J is TRBJ2-5, with D perhaps TRBD2 (6 bases). Germline V gene data show CDR1 as SGHAT and CDR2 as FQNNGV. Trimming removed 2 bases at V and 1 base at J, with 20 bases between. The CDR3 has 18 amino acids. The DNA of the CDR3 is TGTGCCAGCAGCTTACGAGGAGGGCTGCTAAGGGCCCAAGAGACCCAGTACTTC. Translation gives CASSLRGGLLRAQETQYF.

The chain uses TRBV10-3 and TRBJ2-3; a weak D match, TRBD1 (6 bases). This CDR3 spans 14 amino acids. V was trimmed by 4 bases and J by 2 bases, leaving 10 bases between them. Germline V lookup: CDR1 ENHRY, CDR2 SYGVKD. In DNA form, the CDR3 reads TGTGCCATCAGTGGGCCAGGGGCCACAGATACGCAGTATTTT. Translation gives CAISGPGATDTQYF.

This chain uses TRBV11-2 with TRBJ2-1, with TRBD1 identical over 9 bases. CDR3 length equals 15 residues. Germline assignment: CDR1 SGHAT and CDR2 FQNNGV. The J segment lost 6 bases and the V segment lost 5 bases, leaving 8 bases of the junction unmatched. The CDR3 region has the DNA TGTGCCAGCAGCGCGAACAGGGGGCACGGCAATGAGCAGTTCTTC. It is translated as CASSANRGHGNEQFF.

The rearrangement links TRBV18 to TRBJ1-4, with TRBD1 matching over 8 bases. Germline assignment: CDR1 KGHSH and CDR2 LQKENI. V shed 0 bases, J shed 3 bases, and the junction held 0 bases outside the gene matches. The CDR3 extends over 15 amino acids. The CDR3 reads CASSPPTGANEKLFF. In DNA, the CDR3 is TGTGCCAGCTCACCACCGACAGGGGCTAATGAAAAACTGTTTTTT. Using reference TRBV18 and TRBJ1-4 for the parts outside the CDR3, the full variable domain is NAGVMQNPRHLVRRRGQEARLRCSPMKGHSHVYWYRQLPEEGLKFMVYLQKENIIDESGMPKERFSAEFPKEGPSILRIQQVVRGDSAAYFCASSPPTGANEKLFFGSGTQLSVL.